This T cell receptor beta chain was observed in a study of T cell repertoires in cytomegalovirus infection. In TCRdb, the reads were re-called with MiXCR into one record per CDR3 protein. The sample consists of about 7,500 distinct CDR3 sequences, about 60% of them appearing once. Comment on this clonotype: Its antigen remains unknown. This may be a read error: a much more frequent sequence differs by one nucleotide.

Looked up from germline, CDR1 is SGHVT and CDR2 is SQSDAQ. This CDR3 is built from 16 residues. General study results and limits: Summed frequency of public TCR beta families distinguished CMV carriers with the relevant HLA. The ex vivo response was dominated by HLA-C-restricted CMV-specific TCR beta clonotypes.

The sequence was collected from a human donor in good health (CMV status not recorded). Some clones in this sample may be carry-over from other donors' samples. Sequencing input: PBMCs, sequenced either directly or after in vitro stimulation (not recorded which). The chain joins TRBV7-4 to TRBJ1-4; TRBD1 is a possible D gene (5 bases). In DNA, the CDR3 is TGTGCCAGCAGCTCCGGGACTTATGCAACTAATGTAAAACTGTTTTTT. This encodes CASSSGTYATNVKLFF.